Given below is one TCR beta chain in context. This sample stems from a study of control samples from healthy donors and cancer patients. V shed 5 bases, J shed 2 bases, and the junction held 8 bases outside the gene matches. This CDR3 contains 16 residues. From germline, CDR1 is SGHAT and CDR2 FQNNGV. Generated by immunoSEQ multiplex PCR, the TCRdb table keeps only in-frame clones and is missing some. The data contain about 120,000 clones, approximately 92% of them seen just once; the ten biggest clones take up around 1.1%. This TCR was recovered from a woman aged 50 to 65 with colorectal cancer. The sequenced sample was PBMCs. The rearrangement links TRBV11-2 to TRBJ1-3, with 8 bases identical to TRBD1. The CDR3 DNA reads as TGTGCCAGCAGCCCGAACCCGACAGGGGCTGGAAACACCATATATTTT. Translated, it gives CASSPNPTGAGNTIYF.